Described below is a single T cell receptor beta chain sequence and its context. Followed over time, Seattle patients had been enrolled while infection was active. The length of the CDR3 is 14 residues. The germline V gene encodes CDR1 SEHNR and CDR2 FQNEAQ (reference sequence). Between the trimmed V and J ends, which lost 0 bases and 4 bases, there was a span of 6 bases. The sample comes from a study of blood T cell repertoires in COVID-19. Study-wide background: Spain, Italy and the United States supplied samples that represented acute and convalescent COVID-19.

In the original analysis: Amplification of reference gene primers was used by the study to estimate nucleated cell counts. Some clones are missing from TCRdb's copy, which holds only in-frame ones; the method was immunoSEQ multiplex PCR. The D gene and trimming were derived from the DNA, and the V and J assignments and clone size from that table. The table has fewer than 150,000 clones, roughly 89% seen once. This receptor was obtained from a woman in her sixties with COVID-19, enrolled during active disease. The sequenced sample consisted of peripheral blood. The chain combines TRBV7-9 with TRBJ1-4; D unclear. CDR3 DNA: TGTGCCAGCAGCTTAGCAGGGAGTAATGAAAAACTGTTTTTT. This translates into CASSLAGSNEKLFF.